The 27 T cell receptor beta chains listed next were all sequenced from one sample in a study of human T cells and chemical hapten exposure. The time point denotes: patch test 3, about 24 weeks after DPC sensitization. Sample treatment: therapeutic diphenylcyclopropenone sensitization with weekly scalp DPC. TCRdb fed the RACE reads into MiXCR, producing one record per CDR3 protein. Of about 97,000 distinct CDR3 sequences detected, 25% to 35% appear once; the ten largest clones hold around a tenth. Sequencing used whole blood, obtained in connection with sensitization to the hapten diphenylcyclopropenone (DPC). Receptors originate from a man in his forties with alopecia areata. Some clones in this sample may be carry-over from other donors' samples.

The gene calls are TRBV6-5 and TRBJ1-1; the D gene is possibly TRBD1 (5 bases). V lost 11 bases and J 7 bases, leaving 17 bases between the germline ends. Looked up from germline, CDR1 is MNHEY and CDR2 is SVGAGI. This CDR3 is built from 12 residues. The CDR3 loop is CAVVRDWGEAFF. Here the CDR3 DNA reads TGTGCCGTCGTGAGGGACTGGGGTGAAGCTTTCTTT.

The V and J genes are TRBV20-1 and TRBJ2-7, with TRBD2 matching over 10 bases. CDR1 and CDR2 (germline): DFQATT, SNEGSKA (reference sequence). The CDR3 loop spans 17 amino acids. The V and J ends lost 0 bases and 1 base, in that order; junction bases with no gene match: 9. CDR3 in DNA: TGCAGTGCTAGAGATATGCCTAGCGGGAGAGTGTCCTACGAGCAGTACTTC. Translation: CSARDMPSGRVSYEQYF.

CDR3 in amino acids: CASSYRPGQKNEKLFF. CDR3 in DNA: TGTGCCAGCAGCTACCGTCCGGGACAGAAAAATGAAAAACTGTTTTTT. The chain joins TRBV7-8 to TRBJ1-4, with 7 bases aligning to TRBD1. Trimming removed 4 bases from V and 5 bases from J; junction bases left unmatched: 10. Per the germline V gene, CDR1 is SGHVS and CDR2 is FQNEAQ. CDR3 size: 16 residues.

This clonotype was seen a handful of times. In DNA form, the CDR3 reads TGTGCCAGCAGTTTAAGTACAGGGCAGGAAAAACTGTTTTTT. Translation gives CASSLSTGQEKLFF. This chain joins TRBV12-3 or TRBV12-4 and TRBJ1-4; TRBD1 is a possible D gene (6 bases). The CDR3 is 14 residues long. V was pared by 2 bases and J by 8 bases, with 12 bases between.

The genes are TRBV21-1 and TRBJ2-7; TRBD1 is the table's D call and was not checked against the DNA. TRBV21-1 is shown as a pseudogene. CDR3 size: 14 residues. CDR3 nucleotides: TGTGCCAGCAGCCCCGGGACCCCGGTAATGGAGCAGTACTTC. It yields the protein CASSPGTPVMEQYF.

The V gene is TRBV9, the J gene TRBJ2-2; no clear D gene. The CDR3 runs 16 residues. Trimming removed 2 bases at V and 6 bases at J, with 17 bases between. Germline V gene data show CDR1 as SGDLS and CDR2 as YYNGEE. As DNA, the CDR3 is TGTGCCAGCAGCGTTTTCGAGGTCCTTCGGCCCGGGGAGCTGTTTTTT. Residues: CASSVFEVLRPGELFF.

V and J are TRBV11-1 and TRBJ2-6; D unclear. Germline V gives CDR1 SGHAT, CDR2 FQDESV (reference sequence). The germline V and J ends were trimmed by 3 bases and 1 base, with 4 bases remaining between them. The CDR3 runs 14 residues. The CDR3 protein is CASSFQSGANVLTF. For the CDR3, the DNA is TGTGCCAGCAGCTTCCAATCTGGGGCCAACGTCCTGACTTTC.

The chain couples TRBV24-1 to TRBJ2-6; 11 bases match TRBD2. The CDR3 has 18 residues. With V trimmed by 5 bases and J by 4 bases, 9 bases remained unmatched. Germline-derived CDR1 and CDR2 are KGHDR and SFDVKD. The CDR3 sequence: CATSGLTSGTPGANVLTF. CDR3 coding DNA: TGTGCCACCAGTGGTCTGACTAGCGGGACGCCCGGGGCCAACGTCCTGACTTTC.

This clonotype was seen only a few times. The chain has TRBV6-6 and TRBJ2-5; 7 positions agree with TRBD2. The junction had 4 bases not matched to a gene; V was cut back by 0 bases and J by 3 bases. This CDR3 is 15 amino acids long. From germline, CDR1 is MNHNY and CDR2 SVGAGI (reference sequence). The CDR3 is CASSYSASGEETQYF. The CDR3 region has the DNA TGTGCCAGCAGTTACTCGGCTAGCGGAGAAGAGACCCAGTACTTC.

The CDR3 is CASSLYSGPSSYNEQFF. The CDR3 region has the DNA TGTGCCAGCAGTCTGTATAGCGGGCCTAGCTCCTACAATGAGCAGTTCTTC. The genes are TRBV12-3 or TRBV12-4 and TRBJ2-1; 7 bases are a match to TRBD2. With 5 bases clipped from V and 0 bases from J, the junction kept 10 bases outside the gene matches. This CDR3 spans 17 amino acids.

This clonotype was seen a handful of times. The chain combines TRBV20-1 with TRBJ2-3, with a tentative D call TRBD2 (5 bases). Trimming pared 1 base from V and 8 bases from J, leaving 13 bases between. Germline values: CDR1 DFQATT, CDR2 SNEGSKA (reference sequence). The CDR3 consists of 13 residues. In DNA, the CDR3 is TGCAGTGCTAGAGCGCCCCCTGGGAGTACGCAGTATTTT. Translated: CSARAPPGSTQYF.

In its sample, this clonotype was seen a few times. The chain joins TRBV12-3 or TRBV12-4 to TRBJ2-7, with D possibly being TRBD2 (5 bases). Trimming left V 5 bases short and J 0 bases short, with 5 bases between. CDR3 length: 12 residues. The DNA for the CDR3 is TGTGCCAGCAGTCGGGACTCCTACGAGCAGTACTTC. Amino acids: CASSRDSYEQYF.

In its sample, this clonotype was seen a few times. J is TRBJ1-1 and V is TRBV2; D call uncertain. Trimming shortened V by 4 bases and J by 4 bases, and 16 bases separated the two germline ends. Germline V CDR1 and CDR2: SNHLY, FYNNEI. This CDR3 contains 15 residues. CDR3 region: CASSVSFDWSTEAFF. CDR3 nucleotide sequence: TGTGCCAGCAGTGTCTCATTCGATTGGAGCACTGAAGCTTTCTTT.

This clonotype has just a few counts. J is TRBJ2-7 and V is TRBV28; D is uncertain. Looked up from germline, CDR1 is MDHEN and CDR2 is SYDVKM. The germline V and J ends were trimmed by 7 bases and 1 base, with 11 bases remaining between them. The CDR3 covers 13 residues. DNA for the CDR3: TGTGCCAGCATGGCAGGCCTATCCTACGAGCAGTACTTC. Its translation: CASMAGLSYEQYF.

The chain carries TRBV6-5 and TRBJ1-5; D is perhaps TRBD1 (6 bases). Trimming stripped 8 bases from V and 7 bases from J, with 15 bases between. The CDR3 length is 13 residues. Germline V gene lookup returns CDR1 MNHEY and CDR2 SVGAGI. CDR3 in DNA: TGTGCCAGCCAAAGGGGGGGGAGCCAGCCCCAGCATTTT. Protein sequence: CASQRGGSQPQHF.

Only a few counts were recorded for this clonotype. The chain carries TRBV2 and TRBJ1-4; tentatively, D is TRBD1 (6 bases). V shed 6 bases and J shed 2 bases, with 13 bases lying between them. The germline V gene has CDR1 SNHLY and CDR2 FYNNEI. This CDR3 comprises 15 residues. Written as DNA, the CDR3 is TGTGCCAGCAGGGACAGACGGGCGACTAATGAAAAACTGTTTTTT. Translated: CASRDRRATNEKLFF.

This clonotype has a handful of counts. V is TRBV7-9 and J is TRBJ1-4, with 10 bases that match TRBD1. CDR1 and CDR2 from the germline V gene are SEHNR and FQNEAQ (reference sequence). The CDR3 loop spans 14 amino acids. The ends lost 4 bases at V and 7 bases at J; junction bases unmatched: 3. The CDR3 region has the DNA TGTGCCAGCAGCTCCCGGGACAGGGGTGAAAAACTGTTTTTT. It specifies CASSSRDRGEKLFF.

CDR3 DNA sequence: TGTGCCAGCAGGTGGGGAGATAGCACAGATACGCAGTATTTT. The encoded protein is CASRWGDSTDTQYF. V usage is TRBV6-1 and J usage is TRBJ2-3, with D tentatively TRBD2 (5 bases). This CDR3 contains 14 residues. The V and J ends lost 6 bases and 0 bases respectively, with 10 bases between them. The germline CDR1 and CDR2 sequences are MNHNS and SASEGT.

This clonotype was detected many times. The chain uses TRBV6-2 or TRBV6-3 and TRBJ1-3; D remains ambiguous. Germline V gene data show CDR1 as MNHEY and CDR2 as SVGEGT. The CDR3 loop spans 15 amino acids. With 4 bases removed from V and 0 bases from J, the gap between germline ends came to 10 bases. CDR3 DNA sequence: TGTGCCAGCAGTTCCGGACGGTTCTCTGGAAACACCATATATTTT. This encodes CASSSGRFSGNTIYF.

The chain has TRBV5-1 and TRBJ2-7, with TRBD1 matching over 9 bases. Germline CDR1 and CDR2: SGHRS and YFSETQ. The CDR3 loop spans 15 amino acids. V gave up 3 bases and J gave up 2 bases; unmatched junction bases: 6. CDR3 bases: TGCGCCAGCAGCTCCACGACAGGGGGAGCCTACGAGCAGTACTTC. Amino acids: CASSSTTGGAYEQYF.

The count of this clonotype is one. For the CDR3, the DNA is TGTGCCAGCAGCTTGAGAACGGGACAGTTTTTCGATGAGCAGTTCTTC. Its translation: CASSLRTGQFFDEQFF. The gene calls are TRBV11-2 and TRBJ2-1; 7 nucleotides line up with TRBD1. V was clipped by 3 bases and J by 8 bases; unmatched bases: 13. CDR3 length equals 16 residues. Looked up from germline, CDR1 is SGHAT and CDR2 is FQNNGV.

The rearrangement links TRBV5-6 to TRBJ2-1; 7 bases are shared with TRBD2. The germline V gene has CDR1 SGHDT and CDR2 YYEEEE. The CDR3 loop spans 14 amino acids. Trimming cost V 4 bases and J 1 base; bases outside gene matches: 2. The CDR3 protein is CASSRRGSYNEQFF. Here the CDR3 DNA reads TGTGCCAGCAGCAGGCGGGGGTCCTACAATGAGCAGTTCTTC.

This sequence joins TRBV20-1 and TRBJ2-2; the match to TRBD2 covers 8 bases. The CDR3 extends over 12 amino acids. The V and J ends lost 2 bases and 13 bases, in that order; junction bases with no gene match: 6. CDR1 is DFQATT, CDR2 SNEGSKA, per germline (reference sequence). This CDR3 reads CSARSREGWLFF. The CDR3 DNA follows: TGCAGTGCTAGATCCCGGGAGGGATGGCTGTTTTTT.

This clonotype was picked up a small number of times. The CDR3 nucleotides read TGCAGTGCTAGCACCGTTGGCTATGGCTACACCTTC. Its protein is CSASTVGYGYTF. The genes are TRBV20-1 and TRBJ1-2; D is ambiguous. Germline V gene sequence: CDR1 DFQATT, CDR2 SNEGSKA (reference sequence). CDR3 length: 12 amino acids. V shed 3 bases and J shed 4 bases, with 9 bases lying between them.

V is TRBV27 and J is TRBJ1-5, with D possibly matching TRBD1 (5 bases). Trimming took off 0 bases at V and 6 bases at J, with 12 bases between the two ends. CDR3 length equals 15 residues. CDR1 MNHEY and CDR2 SMNVEV come from the germline V gene (reference sequence). CDR3 region: CASSLSRGAVQPQHF. The CDR3 coding sequence is TGTGCCAGCAGTTTATCGCGAGGGGCGGTTCAGCCCCAGCATTTT.

The V and J genes are TRBV3-1 and TRBJ1-5, with D perhaps matching TRBD1 (5 bases). Looked up from germline, CDR1 is LGHDT and CDR2 is YNNKEL (reference sequence). Trimming pared 4 bases from V and 6 bases from J, leaving 16 bases between. This CDR3 has 15 residues. CDR3 nucleotides: TGTGCCAGCAGCCCGGGAGCCGGGGACGGTCAGCCCCAGCATTTT. Its translation is CASSPGAGDGQPQHF. Drawing the rest from reference TRBV3-1 and TRBJ1-5, the complete variable domain is DTAVSQTPKYLVTQMGNDKSIKCEQNLGHDTMYWYKQDSKKFLKIMFSYNNKELIINETVPNRFSPKSPDKAHLNLHINSLELGDSAVYFCASSPGAGDGQPQHFGDGTRLSIL.

This clonotype was recorded a few times. V gene TRBV6-6 combines with J gene TRBJ2-3; TRBD1 agrees at 10 bases. The germline CDR1 and CDR2 sequences are MNHNY and SVGAGI (reference sequence). Germline trimming cut 6 bases from V and 6 bases from J; bases unmatched to any gene: 6. CDR3 length: 14 residues. Written as DNA, the CDR3 is TGTGCCAGCAGCCAACGACAGGGGGCTGATACGCAGTATTTT. Amino acid sequence: CASSQRQGADTQYF.